This T cell receptor (beta chain) was sequenced for a study of tumor-infiltrating lymphocytes in oesophageal squamous cell carcinoma. TCRdb recomputed calls from the PCR reads with MiXCR, one row per CDR3 protein. Among 7,500 to 9,500 distinct CDR3 sequences listed, 55% to 80% were seen once. This clonotype is classed as medium-sized. The material sequenced was esophageal tumor tissue. This clonotype was sampled from a female donor with esophageal squamous cell carcinoma.

CDR3 DNA sequence: TGTGCCAGCAGCGGAGAACGGGACAGGGTCTCTGGGGCCAACGTCCTGACTTTC. It translates to CASSGERDRVSGANVLTF. The genes are TRBV7-9 and TRBJ2-6, with 9 bases lining up with TRBD1. The CDR3 has 18 amino acids. Germline V gene sequence: CDR1 SEHNR, CDR2 FQNEAQ (reference sequence). The V and J ends lost 5 bases and 0 bases, in that order; junction bases with no gene match: 8.